Listed here are 4 T cell receptor beta chains from one sample, sequenced in a study of control samples from healthy donors and cancer patients. Profiling relied on immunoSEQ multiplex PCR, and the TCRdb table lists in-frame clones only, not all of them. This table holds more than 75,000 clones, roughly nine tenths found once. The sample taken for sequencing was blood. These receptors were taken from a man in his fifties or sixties in good health.

Written as DNA, the CDR3 is TGTGCCAGCAGCGCCTCCACGGGGGATACGCAGTATTTT. This gives the protein CASSASTGDTQYF. This chain connects TRBV9 to TRBJ2-3, with D perhaps TRBD2 (5 bases). The CDR3 consists of 13 residues. Germline V CDR1 and CDR2: SGDLS, YYNGEE. Trimming shortened V by 3 bases and J by 6 bases, and 11 bases separated the two germline ends.

As regards this clone: The sample has other DNA sequences that encode this CDR3 too. This chain connects TRBV5-5 to TRBJ2-1; 10 bases align to TRBD2. The CDR3 sequence is 16 residues long. V lost 2 bases to trimming and J lost 5 bases; unmatched junction nucleotides: 7. CDR1 is SGHKS, CDR2 YYEKEE, per germline (reference sequence). CDR3 amino acids: CASSFRTSGGNNEQFF. The CDR3 region has the DNA TGTGCCAGCAGCTTCAGGACTAGCGGAGGTAACAATGAGCAGTTCTTC.

This chain links TRBV6-5 with TRBJ2-7; D may correspond to TRBD1 or TRBD2 (5 bases each). Trimming took 8 bases from V and 6 from J, leaving 20 bases between them. CDR3 size: 14 residues. Germline CDR1 reads MNHEY; CDR2 reads SVGAGI. CDR3 sequence (DNA): TGTGCCAGCCTCAGGGTGGGGAGTAGTCCCGAGCAGTACTTC. Translated: CASLRVGSSPEQYF.

The rearrangement links TRBV19 to TRBJ1-1; D call uncertain. Looked up from germline, CDR1 is LNHDA and CDR2 is SQIVND (reference sequence). V lost 5 bases and J 6 bases, leaving 10 bases between the germline ends. The CDR3 runs 12 residues. CDR3 coding DNA: TGTGCCAGTAGTTTTCTTATGTCTGAAGCTTTCTTT. Its protein product is CASSFLMSEAFF.